Each of the 16 T cell receptor beta chains below was sequenced from the same sample in a study of circulating and synovial CD4+ cells in juvenile arthritis. The data were produced by immunoSEQ multiplex PCR, yet TCRdb's version contains in-frame clones alone and is incomplete. The top ten clones hold 2.5% to 3% of a sample with tens of thousands of clones, around 93% of them seen once. The sample comprised CD4+ T cells from blood. These receptors were collected from a human donor with juvenile idiopathic arthritis.

The chain recombines TRBV14 with TRBJ2-7; D is possibly TRBD2 (5 bases). Trimming left V 3 bases short and J 1 base short, with 16 bases between. This CDR3 is built from 16 residues. The V gene's germline CDR1 is SGHDN and CDR2 FVKESK. CDR3 sequence (DNA): TGTGCCAGCAGCCAGTATGGACGGGGTTCATCCTACGAGCAGTACTTC. Translation: CASSQYGRGSSYEQYF.

The rearrangement links TRBV7-9 to TRBJ1-1, with no clear D. The CDR3 covers 14 residues. With 3 bases removed from V and 2 bases from J, the gap between germline ends came to 10 bases. CDR1 is SEHNR, CDR2 FQNEAQ, per germline (reference sequence). This chain's CDR3 is CASSLFSQNTEAFF. In DNA, the CDR3 is TGTGCCAGCAGCTTGTTTAGCCAAAACACTGAAGCTTTCTTT.

The chain uses TRBV18 and TRBJ2-7, with 9 bases matching TRBD1. The J segment lost 2 bases and the V segment lost 3 bases, leaving 8 bases of the junction unmatched. CDR1 is KGHSH and CDR2 is LQKENI in the germline V gene. The CDR3 contains 16 residues. The CDR3 DNA sequence: TGTGCCAGCTCACCGCCCGCGGGACAGGGAACCTACGAGCAGTACTTC. It encodes CASSPPAGQGTYEQYF.

About this clone itself: The CDR3 ends on some other residue instead of the conserved phenylalanine or tryptophan, so this is likely a read error. This sequence joins TRBV6-5 and TRBJ1-5; the D is unclear. CDR1 and CDR2 (germline): MNHEY, SVGAGI. Trimming pared 0 bases from V and 0 bases from J, leaving 6 bases between. The CDR3 loop spans 15 amino acids. The CDR3 DNA is TGTGCCAGCAGTTACTCCGGCCATAGCAATCAGCCCCAGCATCTT. It codes for CASSYSGHSNQPQHL.

Comments on this clone: One end of the junction varies from germline; a read error may be responsible. The J gene is TRBJ1-1, the V gene TRBV15; 7 bases map to TRBD1. Germline loops: CDR1 LNHNV, CDR2 YYDKDF (reference sequence). The CDR3 has 15 residues. The CDR3 region is CATSRDSPGTAIVVF. CDR3 sequence (DNA): TGTGCCACCAGCAGAGATAGCCCCGGGACAGCGATAGTAGTCTTT.

The rearrangement joins TRBV10-3 to TRBJ2-1, with 10 bases identical to TRBD2. The germline V gene has CDR1 ENHRY and CDR2 SYGVKD. The CDR3 contains 16 residues. Unmatched junction bases numbered 14, after V lost 6 bases and J lost 9 bases. CDR3 sequence (DNA): TGTGCCATCAGGGACATAGCGGGGGGCCTCGGTGGTGAGCAGTTCTTC. Its protein product is CAIRDIAGGLGGEQFF.

This rearrangement joins TRBV14 to TRBJ2-1, with 8 bases that match TRBD2. V lost 3 bases to trimming and J lost 8 bases; unmatched junction nucleotides: 27. The CDR3 consists of 21 residues. The V gene's germline CDR1 is SGHDN and CDR2 FVKESK. CDR3 in amino acids: CASSQEDLHSGTTLIPHEQFF. CDR3 nucleotide sequence: TGTGCCAGCAGCCAGGAGGACCTTCATAGCGGGACTACCTTAATCCCCCATGAGCAGTTCTTC. The whole variable domain, filled in from reference TRBV14 and TRBJ2-1, reads EAGVTQFPSHSVIEKGQTVTLRCDPISGHDNLYWYRRVMGKEIKFLLHFVKESKQDESGMPNNRFLAERTGGTYSTLKVQPAELEDSGVYFCASSQEDLHSGTTLIPHEQFFGPGTRLTVL.

The chain recombines TRBV19 with TRBJ2-7, with TRBD2 matching over 11 bases. CDR1 is LNHDA and CDR2 is SQIVND in the germline V gene (reference sequence). The CDR3 has 16 amino acids. Unmatched junction bases numbered 12, after V lost 6 bases and J lost 5 bases. The CDR3 sequence: CASSPPLASGRNEQYF. For the CDR3, the DNA is TGTGCCAGTAGCCCTCCCCTAGCTAGCGGGAGGAACGAGCAGTACTTC.

The CDR3 nucleotides are TGTGCCAGCAGCCAGACAGGGATAGGGGGCTACACCTTC. Amino acid sequence: CASSQTGIGGYTF. The chain uses TRBV14 and TRBJ1-2; 7 bases map to TRBD1. Trimming removed 3 bases from V and 8 bases from J; junction bases left unmatched: 6. This CDR3 contains 13 residues. Germline CDR1 SGHDN, CDR2 FVKESK.

The V and J genes are TRBV27 and TRBJ1-2, with D tentatively TRBD1 (6 bases). Trimming took off 4 bases at V and 6 bases at J, with 15 bases between the two ends. This CDR3 has 14 residues. Germline-derived CDR1 and CDR2 are MNHEY and SMNVEV (reference sequence). The CDR3 is CASSSYRDQDGYTF. In DNA form, the CDR3 reads TGTGCCAGCAGTTCCTACAGGGATCAAGATGGCTACACCTTC.

V is TRBV5-1 and J is TRBJ2-1, with 7 bases fitting TRBD2. Germline loops: CDR1 SGHRS, CDR2 YFSETQ. The CDR3 runs 16 residues. The junction had 10 bases not matched to a gene; V was cut back by 5 bases and J by 2 bases. The CDR3 loop is CASSLASAGPYNEQFF. CDR3 bases: TGCGCCAGCAGTCTGGCCTCAGCGGGACCCTACAATGAGCAGTTCTTC.

V gene TRBV7-9 combines with J gene TRBJ2-1, with TRBD2 matching over 13 bases. Trimming took 6 bases from V and 8 from J; bases not matched to a gene: 7. The V gene's germline CDR1 is SEHNR and CDR2 FQNEAQ (reference sequence). The CDR3 sequence is 15 residues long. In DNA, the CDR3 is TGTGCCAGCAGTACCGGGACTAGCGGGACATATGAGCAGTTCTTC. This encodes CASSTGTSGTYEQFF.

The V call is TRBV28, the J call TRBJ2-5; possibly TRBD2 for D (5 bases). The J call may be incorrect, as the DNA end agrees better with TRBJ2-7. Germline loops: CDR1 MDHEN, CDR2 SYDVKM. This CDR3 is built from 12 residues. This CDR3 reads CASSLLEGEQYF. The CDR3 DNA sequence: TGTGCCAGCAGTTTATTAGAGGGCGAGCAGTACTTC.

This chain links TRBV4-1 with TRBJ1-5, with D maybe TRBD1 (6 bases). This CDR3 contains 17 residues. Germline CDR1 and CDR2: MGHRA and YSYEKL. Between the trimmed V and J ends, which lost 4 bases and 4 bases, there was a span of 20 bases. CDR3: CASSPRLIQGRNQPQHF. The CDR3 nucleotides read TGCGCCAGCAGCCCCAGACTCATACAGGGCAGAAATCAGCCCCAGCATTTT.

This CDR3 reads CASRGKSGRVSEQYF. The CDR3 nucleotides are TGTGCCAGCAGAGGGAAAAGCGGGAGGGTCTCCGAGCAGTACTTC. The chain joins TRBV28 to TRBJ2-7; 10 bases are a match to TRBD2. In germline, CDR1 is MDHEN, CDR2 SYDVKM. CDR3 size: 15 residues. Germline trimming cut 6 bases from V and 6 bases from J; bases unmatched to any gene: 11.

With regard to this clone: The junction does not match germline at one end; this may be a read error. This chain uses TRBV7-7 with TRBJ2-5; possible D gene TRBD2, 7 bases. This CDR3 contains 15 residues. Germline lookup yields CDR1 SSHAT and CDR2 FNYEAQ (reference sequence). The CDR3 region has the DNA TGTGCTAGCAGCTCGGGGAGGGGGGTCCAAGAGACCCAGTACTTC. This sequence encodes CASSSGRGVQETQYF.